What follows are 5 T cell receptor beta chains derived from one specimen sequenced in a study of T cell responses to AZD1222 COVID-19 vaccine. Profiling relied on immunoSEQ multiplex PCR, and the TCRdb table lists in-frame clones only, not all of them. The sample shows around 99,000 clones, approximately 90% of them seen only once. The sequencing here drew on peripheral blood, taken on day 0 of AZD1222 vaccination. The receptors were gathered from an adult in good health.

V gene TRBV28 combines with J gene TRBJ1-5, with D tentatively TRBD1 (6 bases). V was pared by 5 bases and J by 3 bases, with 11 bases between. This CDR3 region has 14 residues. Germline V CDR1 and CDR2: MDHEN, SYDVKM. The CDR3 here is CASSRGGNNQPQHF. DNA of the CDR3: TGTGCCAGCAGTAGGGGGGGGAACAATCAGCCCCAGCATTTT.

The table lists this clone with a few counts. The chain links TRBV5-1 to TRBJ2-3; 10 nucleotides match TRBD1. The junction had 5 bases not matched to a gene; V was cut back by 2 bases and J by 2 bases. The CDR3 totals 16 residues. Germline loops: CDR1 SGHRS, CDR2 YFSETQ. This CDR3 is CASSFGDRGDTDTQYF. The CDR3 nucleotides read TGCGCCAGCAGCTTTGGGGACAGGGGCGACACAGATACGCAGTATTTT. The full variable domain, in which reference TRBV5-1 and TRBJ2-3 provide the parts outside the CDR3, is KAGVTQTPRYLIKTRGQQVTLSCSPISGHRSVSWYQQTPGQGLQFLFEYFSETQRNKGNFPGRFSGRQFSNSRSEMNVSTLELGDSALYLCASSFGDRGDTDTQYFGPGTRLTVL.

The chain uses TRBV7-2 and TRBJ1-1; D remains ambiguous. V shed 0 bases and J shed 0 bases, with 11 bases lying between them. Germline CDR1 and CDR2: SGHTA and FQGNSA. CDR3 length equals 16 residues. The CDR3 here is CASSLALGAMNTEAFF. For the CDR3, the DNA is TGTGCCAGCAGCTTAGCCCTGGGAGCGATGAACACTGAAGCTTTCTTT.

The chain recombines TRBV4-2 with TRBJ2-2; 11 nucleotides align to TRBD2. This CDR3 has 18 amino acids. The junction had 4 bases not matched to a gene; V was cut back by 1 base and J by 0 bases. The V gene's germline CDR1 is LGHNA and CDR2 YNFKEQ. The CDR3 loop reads CASSQATSGRANTGELFF. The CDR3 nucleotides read TGTGCCAGCAGCCAAGCAACTAGCGGGAGAGCGAACACCGGGGAGCTGTTTTTT.

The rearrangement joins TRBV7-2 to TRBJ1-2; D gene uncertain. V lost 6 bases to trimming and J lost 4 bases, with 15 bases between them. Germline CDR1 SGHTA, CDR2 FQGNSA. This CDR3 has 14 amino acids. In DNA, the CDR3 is TGTGCCAGCAGTATAGAGGGCAGGCTCTATGGCTACACCTTC. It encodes CASSIEGRLYGYTF.